Sequencing of this T cell receptor beta chain was carried out in a study of shared clonotypes between healthy human individuals (dated by TCRdb to 2018 to 2021). Describing the broader study: The cohort included three men and a couple of women between 18 and 49 years of age. For each donor, CD4 naive and CD4 memory were each run on three plates, CD8 naive on two plates, and CD8 memory on one plate. Blood TCR repertoires of a handful of healthy adults were deeply sequenced to estimate repertoire size and the extent of clonotype sharing between individuals. Libraries were prepared and TCR repertoires were sequenced by different laboratories using diverse techniques, in order to increase sequencing depth and limit assay-specific biases. Per donor, leukapheresis produced somewhere between about 0.94 and 9 billion PBMCs.

Using the deep immunoSEQ assay, TCR CDR3 regions were amplified from genomic DNA by multiplex PCR. Genomic DNA extracted from each cell subset was distributed evenly over all wells of several immunoSEQ 96-well plates, and each plate served as one replicate. For sorted subsets, about 200 ng genomic DNA, equal to 25,000 to 35,000 T cell genomes, was loaded into each replicate PCR. The purified libraries were quantified using a Qubit 3.0 fluorometer, sized with a Bioanalyzer 2100, and then quantified again using the KAPA Library Quantification kit. Every immunoSEQ 96-well plate was sequenced on a dedicated single-read 150-cycle Illumina NextSeq 550 flow cell. The paper's processing steps were these. Because only junctional sequences without quality scores were contained in the immunoSEQ output, filtering matching that applied to full-length reads could not be performed. To assign V/J genes and CDR3, sequences were annotated against IMGT germline references using PyIR, a Python wrapper for IgBLAST v1.9. Reads with weak V/J assignments (E-value above 1e-6), missing CDR3, stop codons, out-of-frame junctions, or ambiguous translated residues were removed. A V3J clonotype was defined by an identical inferred V gene, J gene, and CDR3 amino acid sequence. Percentage overlap between repertoires was calculated by dividing the number of shared unique clonotypes by the size of the smaller repertoire. Three approaches were used to assess repertoire richness: RTK rarefaction, the Chao1 estimator, and Recon v2.1 estimates of unobserved clonotypes. Generation probabilities were computed with OLGA for all TCRbeta clonotypes obtained by the gDNA method from four donors. The clones in this table, taken by TCRdb from immuneACCESS, are in-frame only. Not every clone is retained; where verified, under half of the shortfall comes from an unresolved V gene, and the cause of the rest is unknown. The V and J calls and clone size were taken over from that table, and D and trimming were inferred from the DNA. This sample is represented by millions of clones; more than 90% of them were singletons. Around 0.15% of the sample is taken by the ten largest.

The donors were healthy, HIV-negative adults with no recently reported acute infections or vaccinations. Every donor was a Caucasian adult living in Nashville, Tennessee, USA. CD4+ T cells were enriched through magnetic negative selection, after which naive cells were positively selected on CD45RA and the remaining negative fraction served as the memory subset. Blood was collected by leukapheresis, and PBMCs were isolated by Ficoll-Histopaque density gradient centrifugation and then cryopreserved in liquid nitrogen vapor phase. Analytical flow cytometry was used to check the purity and quantity of each magnetically sorted T cell population. From each sorted fraction, genomic DNA was isolated and quantified by UV absorbance on a Nanodrop 2000c. Based on the germline V gene, the CDR1 and CDR2 sequences are SGHTA and FQGNSA. Unmatched junction bases come to 3, with V trimmed by 2 bases and J by 2 bases. CDR3 length: 15 amino acids, cysteine to phenylalanine. The entry retains the CDR3 DNA only, 45 bases that are in frame from base 1.

Results and caveats for the whole study, not just this receptor: Across four donors, roughly 5% of naive CD4, approximately 3.6% of naive CD8, under 2.5% of memory CD4, and roughly 0.41% of memory CD8 clonotypes were shared. Sampling was limited to blood, and TCR repertoires in tissue likely differ from TCR repertoires in blood. Estimated clonotype richness was generally larger for naive than for memory subsets. Pairwise subsampling indicated that sequencing depth was expected to affect the degree of clonotype sharing among donors. Compared with non-shared clonotypes, the clonotypes found in all four sorted-subset donors had higher generation probabilities. Rarefaction of sorted-subset datasets indicated incomplete sequencing despite the large sequencing depth. The small number of donors limited the genetic and exposure-history diversity represented.

As regards this clone: The target of this receptor is not known. Base-call qualities are not available, and no considerably larger clone is one nucleotide away. The sample has other DNA sequences that encode this CDR3 too.

The chain is encoded by TRBV7-2 joined to TRBJ1-5, with 7 bases aligning to TRBD1. This receptor was identified in a man younger than 30 in good health. What was sequenced was naive CD4+ T cells sorted from blood. This specimen's cell subset or site label, per the study, means: CD45RA+ positively selected. DNA sequence: TGTGCCAGCAGCTTAACAGGGGACGGCAATCAGCCCCAGCATTTT. Its protein is CASSLTGDGNQPQHF. With the rest looked up from the reference TRBV7-2 and TRBJ1-5 genes rather than sequenced, the full variable domain is GAGVSQSPSNKVTEKGKDVELRCDPISGHTALYWYRQSLGQGLEFLIYFQGNSAPDKSGLPSDRFSAERTGGSVSTLTIQRTQQEDSAVYLCASSLTGDGNQPQHFGDGTRLSIL.